A single sample is the source of the 19 T cell receptor beta chains below, sequenced in a study of CXCR3-negative and CXCR3-positive naive CD8 T cells. TRB cDNA was prepared as libraries by UMI-labeled 5' RACE. TCRdb processed the 5' RACE reads again and assigns one entry to each CDR3 protein, with no DNA. In total, the table holds about 120,000 distinct CDR3 sequences. What these receptors recognize is not known. Overall study results and limits: Naive cells positive for CXCR3 carried more hydrophobic TRB CDR3s than CXCR3-negative ones.

Sequencing was carried out using naive CXCR3+ CD8+ T cells from blood. Documented subset: CD45RO-CCR7+CD27+CD95- naive CD8+ T cells expressing CXCR3 (TNR3+). The receptors shown here come from a human donor in good health. Some clones in this sample may be carry-over from other donors' samples.

V usage is TRBV29-1 and J usage is TRBJ2-7; checking the TCRdb D call of TRBD1 is not possible without DNA. In germline, CDR1 is SQVTM, CDR2 ANQGSEA. This CDR3 comprises 12 residues. This CDR3 reads CSVGQAPYEQYF.

V is TRBV27 and J is TRBJ2-7. CDR1 and CDR2 (germline): MNHEY, SMNVEV (reference sequence). There are 15 residues in the CDR3. This chain's CDR3 is CASSLASTSSYEQYF.

V gene TRBV19 combines with J gene TRBJ2-1; TCRdb picks TRBD2, but there is no DNA to check that call. Germline values: CDR1 LNHDA, CDR2 SQIVND (reference sequence). The CDR3 runs to 16 residues. The CDR3: CASSIKLAGGYNEQFF.

The CDR3 loop is CASSADPHTYNEQFF. The chain uses TRBV4-1 and TRBJ2-1; the TCRdb D gene call, TRBD1, has no DNA to confirm it. CDR1 and CDR2 (germline): MGHRA, YSYEKL. This CDR3 contains 15 residues.

This sequence joins TRBV27 and TRBJ2-6. This CDR3 contains 15 residues. Germline V gene lookup returns CDR1 MNHEY and CDR2 SMNVEV (reference sequence). CDR3: CASSDGGSGANVLTF.

This chain uses TRBV27 with TRBJ2-3; absent DNA, TCRdb's TRBD1 call cannot be checked. Germline lookup yields CDR1 MNHEY and CDR2 SMNVEV (reference sequence). CDR3 length equals 15 residues. CDR3 loop: CASSPTVEDSDTQYF.

The chain combines TRBV7-6 with TRBJ2-3; as DNA is missing, the TRBD2 call by TCRdb cannot be tested. This CDR3 comprises 16 residues. CDR1 and CDR2 from the germline V gene are SGHVS and FNYEAQ. CDR3 amino acids: CASTSFSGGAEDTQYF.

V and J are TRBV29-1 and TRBJ2-7; TCRdb proposes TRBD1, but this gene call is untestable without DNA. This CDR3 is 14 amino acids long. CDR1 and CDR2 from the germline V gene are SQVTM and ANQGSEA. Here the CDR3 reads CSVEDSRGGGEQYF.

The V gene is TRBV7-6, the J gene TRBJ2-7; TCRdb designates TRBD2, a call that cannot be tested without DNA. The germline V gene has CDR1 SGHVS and CDR2 FNYEAQ. The CDR3 runs to 17 residues. CDR3 amino acids: CASSSIGRTLGDTEQYF.

The chain has TRBV5-1 and TRBJ2-5. Per the germline V gene, CDR1 is SGHRS and CDR2 is YFSETQ. The CDR3 runs 15 residues. The chain's CDR3 is CASSLVGSKGETQYF.

The chain combines TRBV7-2 with TRBJ2-7; TCRdb designates TRBD2, a call that cannot be tested without DNA. The CDR3 consists of 16 residues. From germline, CDR1 is SGHTA and CDR2 FQGNSA. The CDR3 reads CASSSILAGGPDEQYF.

V is TRBV2 and J is TRBJ2-5. Germline CDR1 SNHLY, CDR2 FYNNEI. This CDR3 is built from 16 residues. CDR3 sequence reads: CASRRMGSVYQETQYF.

The chain uses TRBV28 and TRBJ2-3; as DNA is missing, the TRBD2 call by TCRdb cannot be tested. CDR3 length equals 17 residues. Germline values: CDR1 MDHEN, CDR2 SYDVKM. CDR3: CASSPTLAGGNTDTQYF. Based on the CDR3 plus reference TRBV28 and TRBJ2-3, the full variable domain is DVKVTQSSRYLVKRTGEKVFLECVQDMDHENMFWYRQDPGLGLRLIYFSYDVKMKEKGDIPEGYSVSREKKERFSLILESASTNQTSMYLCASSPTLAGGNTDTQYFGPGTRLTVL.

The chain employs TRBV7-6 and TRBJ2-7; TCRdb's D gene call, TRBD1, goes unchecked for lack of DNA. The CDR3 loop spans 17 amino acids. CDR1 is SGHVS and CDR2 is FNYEAQ in the germline V gene. The chain's CDR3 is CASSLGGQGGMSYEQYF.

This chain uses TRBV2 with TRBJ2-1; the D call of TRBD2 rests on TCRdb alone, since no DNA is present to check it. The CDR3 is 14 residues long. The V gene's germline CDR1 is SNHLY and CDR2 FYNNEI. The CDR3 loop reads CASTRTSSYNEQFF. Complete variable domain (other parts from reference TRBV2 and TRBJ2-1): EPEVTQTPSHQVTQMGQEVILRCVPISNHLYFYWYRQILGQKVEFLVSFYNNEISEKSEIFDDQFSVERPDGSNFTLKIRSTKLEDSAMYFCASTRTSSYNEQFFGPGTRLTVL.

V and J are TRBV7-2 and TRBJ1-6. Germline V gene lookup returns CDR1 SGHTA and CDR2 FQGNSA. The length of the CDR3 is 17 residues. The CDR3 loop is CASSVQDRSSYNSPLHF.

V usage is TRBV12-3 or TRBV12-4 and J usage is TRBJ2-7. The length of the CDR3 is 13 residues. The CDR3 loop reads CASSTSGNYEQYF.

CDR3 amino acids: CASSPDPERETQYF. The gene calls are TRBV13 and TRBJ2-5; the TCRdb call, TRBD1, lacks DNA for checking. The CDR3 totals 14 residues. Looked up from germline, CDR1 is PRHDT and CDR2 is FYEKMQ (reference sequence).

V is TRBV28 and J is TRBJ2-3. The CDR3 totals 15 residues. Germline V gives CDR1 MDHEN, CDR2 SYDVKM. CDR3 sequence reads: CASSSSTQGTDTQYF. Complete variable domain (other parts from reference TRBV28 and TRBJ2-3): DVKVTQSSRYLVKRTGEKVFLECVQDMDHENMFWYRQDPGLGLRLIYFSYDVKMKEKGDIPEGYSVSREKKERFSLILESASTNQTSMYLCASSSSTQGTDTQYFGPGTRLTVL.